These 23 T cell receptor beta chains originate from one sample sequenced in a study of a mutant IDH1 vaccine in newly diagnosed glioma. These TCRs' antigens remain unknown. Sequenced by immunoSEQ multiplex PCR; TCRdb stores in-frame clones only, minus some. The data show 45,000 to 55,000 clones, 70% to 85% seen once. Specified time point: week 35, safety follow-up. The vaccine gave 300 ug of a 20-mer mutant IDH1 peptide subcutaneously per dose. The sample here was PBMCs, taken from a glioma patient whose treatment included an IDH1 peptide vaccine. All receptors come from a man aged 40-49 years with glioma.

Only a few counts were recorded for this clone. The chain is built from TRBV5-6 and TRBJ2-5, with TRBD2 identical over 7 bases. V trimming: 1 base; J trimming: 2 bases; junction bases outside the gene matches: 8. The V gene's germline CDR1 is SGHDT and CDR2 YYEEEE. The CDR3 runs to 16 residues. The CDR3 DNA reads TGTGCCAGCAGCTTGTTTGCCGGGGGGACTCAAGAGACCCAGTACTTC. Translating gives CASSLFAGGTQETQYF.

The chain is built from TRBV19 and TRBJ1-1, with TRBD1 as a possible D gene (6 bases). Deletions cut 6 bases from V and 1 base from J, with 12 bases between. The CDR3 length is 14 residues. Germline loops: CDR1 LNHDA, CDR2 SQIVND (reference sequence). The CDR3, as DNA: TGTGCCAGTAGCCCAAGGGGGGCGAACACTGAAGCTTTCTTT. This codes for CASSPRGANTEAFF.

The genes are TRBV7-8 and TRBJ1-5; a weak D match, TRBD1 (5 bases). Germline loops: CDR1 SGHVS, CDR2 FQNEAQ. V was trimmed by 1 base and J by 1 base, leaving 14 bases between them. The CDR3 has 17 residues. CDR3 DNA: TGTGCCAGCAGCTTAGATGTTCTTTGGGGCAGCAATCAGCCCCAGCATTTT. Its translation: CASSLDVLWGSNQPQHF.

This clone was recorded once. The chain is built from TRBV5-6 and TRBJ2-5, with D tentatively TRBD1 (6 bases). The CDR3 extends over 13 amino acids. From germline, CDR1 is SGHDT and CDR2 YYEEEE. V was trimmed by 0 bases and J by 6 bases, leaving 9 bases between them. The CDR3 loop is CASSLGDTKTQYF. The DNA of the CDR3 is TGTGCCAGCAGCTTGGGGGACACGAAGACCCAGTACTTC. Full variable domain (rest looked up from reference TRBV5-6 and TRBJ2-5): DAGVTQSPTHLIKTRGQQVTLRCSPKSGHDTVSWYQQALGQGPQFIFQYYEEEERQRGNFPDRFSGHQFPNYSSELNVNALLLGDSALYLCASSLGDTKTQYFGPGTRLLVL.

This chain's CDR3 is CASSEWTRVREDTEAFF. The CDR3 DNA is TGTGCCAGCAGTGAATGGACCCGGGTACGGGAAGACACTGAAGCTTTCTTT. The rearrangement links TRBV6-1 to TRBJ1-1, with unresolved D. Trimming pared 2 bases from V and 3 bases from J, leaving 19 bases between. Per the germline V gene, CDR1 is MNHNS and CDR2 is SASEGT. This CDR3 is 17 amino acids long.

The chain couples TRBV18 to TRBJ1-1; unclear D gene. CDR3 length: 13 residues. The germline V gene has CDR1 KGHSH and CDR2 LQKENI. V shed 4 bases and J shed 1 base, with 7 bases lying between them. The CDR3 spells CASSRDSNTEAFF. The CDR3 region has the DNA TGTGCCAGCTCACGGGATTCGAACACTGAAGCTTTCTTT.

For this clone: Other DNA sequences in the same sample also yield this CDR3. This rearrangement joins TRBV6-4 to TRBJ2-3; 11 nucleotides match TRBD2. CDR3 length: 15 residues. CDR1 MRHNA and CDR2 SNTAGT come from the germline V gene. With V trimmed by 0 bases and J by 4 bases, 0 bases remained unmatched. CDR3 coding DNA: TGTGCCAGCAGTGACTCTAGCGGGGGGGCAGATACGCAGTATTTT. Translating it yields CASSDSSGGADTQYF.

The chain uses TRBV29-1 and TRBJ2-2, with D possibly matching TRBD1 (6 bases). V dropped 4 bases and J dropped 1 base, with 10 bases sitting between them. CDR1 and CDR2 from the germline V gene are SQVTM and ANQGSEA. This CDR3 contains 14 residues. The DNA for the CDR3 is TGCAGCGTTGGGACAGACTTGAACACCGGGGAGCTGTTTTTT. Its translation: CSVGTDLNTGELFF.

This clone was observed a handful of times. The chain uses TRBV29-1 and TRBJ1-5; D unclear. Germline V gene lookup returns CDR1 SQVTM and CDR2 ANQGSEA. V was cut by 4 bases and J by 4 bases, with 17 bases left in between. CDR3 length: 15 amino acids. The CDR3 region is CSVGEGDGVNQPQHF. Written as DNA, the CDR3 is TGCAGCGTTGGCGAGGGTGATGGGGTAAATCAGCCCCAGCATTTT.

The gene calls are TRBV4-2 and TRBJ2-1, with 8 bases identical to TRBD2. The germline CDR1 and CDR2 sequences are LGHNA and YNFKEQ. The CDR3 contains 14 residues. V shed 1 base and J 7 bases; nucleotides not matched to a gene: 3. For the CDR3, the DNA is TGTGCCAGCAGCCAAGCGGGGGGGCAGAATGAGCAGTTCTTC. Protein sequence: CASSQAGGQNEQFF.

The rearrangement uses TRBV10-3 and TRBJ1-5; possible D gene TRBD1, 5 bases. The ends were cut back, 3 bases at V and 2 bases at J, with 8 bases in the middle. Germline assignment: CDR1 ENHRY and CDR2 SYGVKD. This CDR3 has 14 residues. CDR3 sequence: CAISDREGNQPQHF. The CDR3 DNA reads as TGTGCCATCAGTGACAGGGAGGGCAATCAGCCCCAGCATTTT.

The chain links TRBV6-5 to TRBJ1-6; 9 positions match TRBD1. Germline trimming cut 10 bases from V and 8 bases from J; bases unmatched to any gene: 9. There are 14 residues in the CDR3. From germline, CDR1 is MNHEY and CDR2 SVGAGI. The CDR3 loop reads CATRGGQGYSPLHF. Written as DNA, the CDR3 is TGTGCCACCCGCGGGGGACAGGGTTATTCACCCCTCCACTTT.

CDR3 nucleotides: TGCAGTGCACTCAGCTGGGATACGCAGTATTTT. Encoded protein: CSALSWDTQYF. The chain links TRBV20-1 to TRBJ2-3, with D unclear. Trimming shortened V by 6 bases and J by 6 bases, and 10 bases separated the two germline ends. The CDR3 totals 11 residues. Germline V lookup: CDR1 DFQATT, CDR2 SNEGSKA (reference sequence).

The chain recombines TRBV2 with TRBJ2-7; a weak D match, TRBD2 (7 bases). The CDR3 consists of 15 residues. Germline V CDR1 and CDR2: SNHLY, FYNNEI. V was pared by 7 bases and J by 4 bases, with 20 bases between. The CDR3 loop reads CASTREGGAGYEQYF. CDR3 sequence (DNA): TGTGCCAGCACCCGAGAGGGGGGGGCAGGGTACGAGCAGTACTTC.

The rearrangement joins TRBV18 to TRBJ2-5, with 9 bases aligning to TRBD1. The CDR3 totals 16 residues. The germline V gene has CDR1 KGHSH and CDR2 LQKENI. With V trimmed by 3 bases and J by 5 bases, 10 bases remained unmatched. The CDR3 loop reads CASSPPVDRGGETQYF. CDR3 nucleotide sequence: TGTGCCAGCTCACCGCCCGTGGACAGGGGAGGTGAGACCCAGTACTTC.

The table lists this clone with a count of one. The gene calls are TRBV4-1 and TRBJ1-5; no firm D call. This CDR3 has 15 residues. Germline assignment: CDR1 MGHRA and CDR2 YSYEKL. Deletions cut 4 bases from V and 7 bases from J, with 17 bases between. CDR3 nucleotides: TGCGCCAGCAGCCGGGGAGACCGATCGGGACAGCCCCAGCATTTT. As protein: CASSRGDRSGQPQHF.

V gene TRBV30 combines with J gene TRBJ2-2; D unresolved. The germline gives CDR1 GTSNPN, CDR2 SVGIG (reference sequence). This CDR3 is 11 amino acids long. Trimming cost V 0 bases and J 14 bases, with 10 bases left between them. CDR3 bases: TGTGCCTGGAGTGTGGAAGTGGAACTGTTTTTT. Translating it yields CAWSVEVELFF.

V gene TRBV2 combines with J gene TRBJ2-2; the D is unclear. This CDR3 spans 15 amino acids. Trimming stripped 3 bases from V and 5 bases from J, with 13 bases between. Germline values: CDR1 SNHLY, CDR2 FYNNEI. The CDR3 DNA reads TGTGCCAGCAGTGATAAAGTCTTGGGGACCGGGGAGCTGTTTTTT. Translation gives CASSDKVLGTGELFF.

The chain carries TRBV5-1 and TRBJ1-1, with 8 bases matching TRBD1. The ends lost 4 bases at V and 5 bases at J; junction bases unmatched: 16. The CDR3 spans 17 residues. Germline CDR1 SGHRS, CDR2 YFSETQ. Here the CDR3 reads CASSGGQGLVYRTEAFF. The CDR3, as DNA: TGCGCCAGCAGCGGCGGACAGGGCCTGGTGTATCGTACTGAAGCTTTCTTT.

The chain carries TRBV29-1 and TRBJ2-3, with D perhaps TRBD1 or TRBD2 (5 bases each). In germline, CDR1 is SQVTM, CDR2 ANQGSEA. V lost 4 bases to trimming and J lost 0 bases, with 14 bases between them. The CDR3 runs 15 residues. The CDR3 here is CSVVVRDPSTDTQYF. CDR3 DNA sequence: TGCAGCGTTGTAGTTCGGGACCCTAGCACAGATACGCAGTATTTT.

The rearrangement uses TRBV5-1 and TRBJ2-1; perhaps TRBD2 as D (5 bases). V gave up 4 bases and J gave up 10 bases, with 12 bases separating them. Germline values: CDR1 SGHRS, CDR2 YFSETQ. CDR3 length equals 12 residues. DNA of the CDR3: TGCGCCAGCAGCAGTGGGAGCGGCGAGCAGTTCTTC. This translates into CASSSGSGEQFF.

Here the CDR3 DNA reads TGTGCCAGCAGCTTGACATTCACAGATACGCAGTATTTT. This encodes CASSLTFTDTQYF. The chain recombines TRBV5-8 with TRBJ2-3; D not certain. This CDR3 comprises 13 residues. Germline CDR1 is SGHTS and CDR2 is YDEGEE. The V end lost 1 base, the J end lost 2 bases, and 5 bases lay between the germline ends.

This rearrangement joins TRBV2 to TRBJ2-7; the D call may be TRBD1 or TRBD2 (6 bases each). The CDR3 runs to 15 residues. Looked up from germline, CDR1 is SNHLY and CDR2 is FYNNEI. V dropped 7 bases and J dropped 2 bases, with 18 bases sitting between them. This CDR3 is CASNGGGPGPYEQYF. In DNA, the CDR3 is TGTGCCAGCAACGGAGGGGGACCAGGGCCCTACGAGCAGTACTTC.